The TCR beta chain under discussion was sequenced for a study of cytomegalovirus exposure and HLA in healthy donors. Trimming removed 3 bases at V and 0 bases at J, with 20 bases between. The CDR3 runs 18 residues. Per the germline V gene, CDR1 is PRHDT and CDR2 is FYEKMQ (reference sequence). The study ran its PCR with 60 Vbeta and 13 Jbeta primers. Sequencing used immunoSEQ multiplex PCR; TCRdb keeps in-frame clones, though not all of them. The sample lists some 57,000 clones, around 62% occurring once. This clonotype was obtained from a human donor in good health. The sequencing input was PBMCs. The chain uses TRBV13 and TRBJ1-1, with D perhaps TRBD1 (5 bases). As DNA, the CDR3 is TGTGCCAGCAGCTTGGGAAAGATCAATAGGGGAATGAACACTGAAGCTTTCTTT. It is translated as CASSLGKINRGMNTEAFF.